The 19 T cell receptor beta chains reported below all come from one sample, sequenced in a study of CD8+ T cells in alopecia areata. Stated treatment: oral pan-JAK inhibitor, 5-10 mg twice daily. The authors extracted RNA and reverse transcribed it into cDNA as the sequencing template. Assay used: immunoSEQ multiplex PCR; TCRdb lists only in-frame clones, some missing. The sample includes approximately 160,000 clones, around three fifths of them seen just once. The input for sequencing was CD4+ T cells sorted from blood, taken at week 24, from a patient treated with tofacitinib. The receptors originated from a human donor with alopecia areata.

The rearrangement links TRBV27 to TRBJ1-5; perhaps TRBD1 as D (5 bases). CDR3 length: 15 amino acids. V lost 6 bases and J lost 3, with 15 bases in between. Germline CDR1 MNHEY, CDR2 SMNVEV (reference sequence). This CDR3 reads CASRPYDRHNQPQHF. The DNA for the CDR3 is TGTGCCAGCAGACCCTACGACAGACACAATCAGCCCCAGCATTTT.

V usage is TRBV7-9 and J usage is TRBJ1-1; 9 bases align to TRBD1. Looked up from germline, CDR1 is SEHNR and CDR2 is FQNEAQ (reference sequence). V lost 5 bases and J lost 0; bases outside the gene matches: 7. This CDR3 has 16 amino acids. The CDR3 loop is CASSLRTGAMNTEAFF. CDR3 nucleotide sequence: TGTGCCAGCAGCCTCAGGACAGGGGCCATGAACACTGAAGCTTTCTTT.

In its sample, this clone was seen a few times. The CDR3 reads CSVNRQGETQYF. In nucleotides, the CDR3 is TGCAGCGTGAATCGCCAGGGGGAGACCCAGTACTTC. The chain uses TRBV29-1 and TRBJ2-5; a possible D gene is TRBD1 (6 bases). CDR3 length: 12 residues. V lost 6 bases and J 5 bases, leaving 13 bases between the germline ends. Germline V gene lookup returns CDR1 SQVTM and CDR2 ANQGSEA.

The J gene is TRBJ2-3, the V gene TRBV5-6; D not resolved. The germline gives CDR1 SGHDT, CDR2 YYEEEE. The CDR3 spans 11 residues. V lost 4 bases and J 2 bases, leaving 2 bases between the germline ends. Written as DNA, the CDR3 is TGTGCCAGCAGCCACACAGATACGCAGTATTTT. The encoded protein is CASSHTDTQYF.

In regard to this clone: One end of the junction fails to match germline, which may point to a read error. This chain uses TRBV5-1 with TRBJ2-4, with a weak D call TRBD2 (6 bases). Germline V lookup: CDR1 SGHRS, CDR2 YFSETQ. The CDR3 sequence is 12 residues long. The CDR3, as DNA: TGCGCCAGCAGCCCGGGCGCAGGGACTTTCTTCTTC. This gives the protein CASSPGAGTFFF.

This rearrangement joins TRBV7-3 to TRBJ2-5; 7 bases agree with TRBD1. Trimming at V came to 4 bases and at J to 5 bases, leaving 10 bases not matched to a gene. The germline gives CDR1 SGHTA, CDR2 FQGTGA. This CDR3 spans 15 amino acids. The CDR3 reads CASSSGDSPRETQYF. The CDR3, as DNA: TGTGCCAGCAGCTCCGGGGACAGCCCCCGGGAGACCCAGTACTTC. The full variable domain, its missing parts supplied by reference TRBV7-3 and TRBJ2-5, is GAGVSQTPSNKVTEKGKYVELRCDPISGHTALYWYRQSLGQGPEFLIYFQGTGAADDSGLPNDRFFAVRPEGSVSTLKIQRTERGDSAVYLCASSSGDSPRETQYFGPGTRLLVL.

Only one count was recorded for this clone. V is TRBV30 and J is TRBJ2-5; D is unresolved. Trimming stripped 2 bases from V and 7 bases from J, with 14 bases between. The CDR3 has 13 amino acids. Per the germline V gene, CDR1 is GTSNPN and CDR2 is SVGIG (reference sequence). In DNA, the CDR3 is TGTGCCTGGAGTATTAGTCTCGGCGGGACCCAGTACTTC. This encodes CAWSISLGGTQYF. Together with reference TRBV30 and TRBJ2-5, the CDR3 gives the full variable domain: SQTIHQWPATLVQPVGSPLSLECTVEGTSNPNLYWYRQAAGRGLQLLFYSVGIGQISSEVPQNLSASRPQDRQFILSSKKLLLSDSGFYLCAWSISLGGTQYFGPGTRLLVL.

The V and J genes are TRBV15 and TRBJ2-4; D is perhaps TRBD1 or TRBD2 (5 bases each). The V gene's germline CDR1 is LNHNV and CDR2 YYDKDF (reference sequence). The CDR3 contains 15 residues. V was cut by 0 bases and J by 5 bases, with 11 bases left in between. CDR3 bases: TGTGCCACCAGCAGAGATCGAGGGGTTGAAAACATTCAGTACTTC. Translation: CATSRDRGVENIQYF.

The CDR3 loop is CASSYPMNTEAFF. The CDR3 DNA reads TGTGCCAGCTCCTACCCCATGAACACTGAAGCTTTCTTT. The chain combines TRBV6-4 with TRBJ1-1; D is unclear. V was cut by 8 bases and J by 0 bases, with 10 bases left in between. Germline lookup yields CDR1 MRHNA and CDR2 SNTAGT. The CDR3 length is 13 residues.

The gene calls are TRBV6-1 and TRBJ2-7; weak D call: TRBD2 (6 bases). The CDR3 consists of 15 residues. Germline loops: CDR1 MNHNS, CDR2 SASEGT. The V gene lost 10 bases and the J gene lost 4 bases, with 23 bases spanning the gap. CDR3 amino acids: CAITPGPRREYEQYF. DNA for the CDR3: TGTGCCATCACTCCGGGCCCAAGACGGGAGTACGAGCAGTACTTC.

The chain uses TRBV29-1 and TRBJ2-5, with D perhaps assigned TRBD1 or TRBD2 (5 bases each). V gave up 6 bases and J gave up 2 bases, with 13 bases separating them. The germline V gene encodes CDR1 SQVTM and CDR2 ANQGSEA. This CDR3 comprises 13 residues. The CDR3 bases are TGCAGCGTCCAGGGACGGACACAAGAGACCCAGTACTTC. It encodes CSVQGRTQETQYF.

The V gene is TRBV9, the J gene TRBJ1-2; unclear D gene. CDR3 length equals 15 residues. V was trimmed by 1 base and J by 0 bases, leaving 10 bases between them. Germline CDR1 and CDR2: SGDLS and YYNGEE. The CDR3 spells CASSVSGGPNYGYTF. CDR3 bases: TGTGCCAGCAGCGTAAGCGGCGGCCCTAACTATGGCTACACCTTC.

The chain uses TRBV19 and TRBJ2-1, with 8 bases aligning to TRBD2. The trim removed 4 bases at V and 12 bases at J, leaving 8 bases unmatched. The CDR3 totals 13 residues. Germline assignment: CDR1 LNHDA and CDR2 SQIVND (reference sequence). CDR3 DNA: TGTGCCAGTAGTAATTACCCTCGGGAGGGGCAGTTCTTC. Residues: CASSNYPREGQFF.

The chain carries TRBV30 and TRBJ1-5, with TRBD1 identical over 7 bases. Germline loops: CDR1 GTSNPN, CDR2 SVGIG (reference sequence). The CDR3 consists of 18 residues. V lost 5 bases and J lost 0; bases outside the gene matches: 16. The CDR3 region is CAWDRDRGRGFSNQPQHF. CDR3 in DNA: TGTGCCTGGGACAGGGACCGGGGAAGGGGTTTTAGCAATCAGCCCCAGCATTTT.

The CDR3 loop is CATGQGGHSPLHF. The CDR3 DNA is TGTGCCACCGGACAGGGGGGACATTCACCCCTCCACTTT. This chain links TRBV6-5 with TRBJ1-6, with TRBD1 matching over 10 bases. The V gene's germline CDR1 is MNHEY and CDR2 SVGAGI. The CDR3 consists of 13 residues. V lost 10 bases, J lost 8 bases, and 5 bases stayed unmatched.

In DNA form, the CDR3 reads TGTGCCATCAGTCTCCGGACAGGGTTCTTAGATACGCAGTATTTT. It is translated as CAISLRTGFLDTQYF. The chain uses TRBV10-3 and TRBJ2-3; TRBD1 matches 8 bases. From germline, CDR1 is ENHRY and CDR2 SYGVKD. V lost 5 bases to trimming and J lost 5 bases; unmatched junction nucleotides: 9. The CDR3 sequence is 15 residues long.

The rearrangement joins TRBV10-3 to TRBJ2-2; the match to TRBD2 covers 7 bases. The germline CDR1 and CDR2 sequences are ENHRY and SYGVKD. The CDR3 has 17 residues. With V trimmed by 6 bases and J by 1 base, 11 bases remained unmatched. The CDR3 loop is CAIRTISGAMNTGELFF. The CDR3 DNA reads as TGTGCCATCAGGACCATAAGCGGGGCGATGAACACCGGGGAGCTGTTTTTT.

CDR3 region: CSVNPLNRGGEAFF. As DNA, the CDR3 is TGCAGCGTTAACCCGTTAAATAGGGGTGGTGAAGCTTTCTTT. The chain employs TRBV29-1 and TRBJ1-1, with D perhaps matching TRBD1 (5 bases). Germline V CDR1 and CDR2: SQVTM, ANQGSEA. The CDR3 length is 14 residues. V shed 5 bases and J shed 7 bases, with 20 bases lying between them.

There are a few counts of this clone. The chain uses TRBV5-1 and TRBJ1-1; D uncertain. Germline V lookup: CDR1 SGHRS, CDR2 YFSETQ. Trimming cost V 0 bases and J 2 bases, with 8 bases left between them. The CDR3 covers 14 residues. The CDR3 DNA reads as TGCGCCAGCAGCTTGGAAGGGTCCAACACTGAAGCTTTCTTT. This translates into CASSLEGSNTEAFF.